This T cell receptor beta chain was identified in a study of OX40 agonist ivuxolimab in advanced cancers. In the study overall: Dose-escalation cases comprised hepatocellular carcinoma, melanoma, renal cell or head and neck cancer. Partial responses were observed in three patients, of whom one had hepatocellular carcinoma and two had cutaneous melanoma.

The cohort excluded patients with autoimmune disease history or systemic immunosuppression. The repertoire was sequenced with immunoSEQ multiplex PCR; TCRdb's copy has only in-frame clones and lacks some. The sample lists tens of thousands of clones, 90% to 95% occurring once. The CDR3 has 14 residues. The V gene's germline CDR1 is MDHEN and CDR2 SYDVKM. The V segment lost 6 bases and the J segment 7 bases; nucleotides outside the gene matches: 9. The sequence was obtained from an adult with an advanced solid tumor such as melanoma, head and neck, liver or kidney cancer. Sequencing was performed on CD4+ or CD8+ T cells sorted from blood, taken in a trial of the OX40 agonist ivuxolimab. The chain couples TRBV28 to TRBJ2-7; 10 positions agree with TRBD1. The CDR3 spells CASRAGTGAREQYF. CDR3 sequence (DNA): TGTGCCAGCAGAGCCGGGACAGGGGCGAGGGAGCAGTACTTC.